This is a list of T cell receptor beta chains from one sample in a study of CD8+CD57+ T cells in acquired aplastic anemia. TCRdb used MiXCR to reprocess the reads, holding one entry per CDR3 protein. In the table there are under 250,000 distinct CDR3 sequences, more than 55% of which are singletons. Material: sorted CD4+, CD8+, or CD8+CD57+ T cells (not recorded which) from PBMCs. The receptors come from a human donor with aplastic anemia. Each CDR3 is given with its conserved first and last residue. D genes are given only for firm matches. Some rows mark clone size as missing; the rest say once, few, many or name a class of expanded clone.

TRBV7-3	.	.	TRBJ2-3	CASSRRGYRTDTRCF	TGTGCCAGCAGCCGACGGGGGTACCGCACAGATACGCGGTGTTTT
TRBV19	.	.	TRBJ2-1	CASSMGAGANNEQFF	TGTGCCAGTAGTATGGGGGCGGGAGCGAACAATGAGCAGTTCTTC
TRBV15	.	TRBD1	TRBJ2-1	CATSSHSRTGDLNEQFF	TGTGCCACCAGCAGCCACTCCAGGACAGGGGACCTGAATGAGCAGTTCTTC
TRBV29-1	.	.	TRBJ1-2	CSGGGQLGYTF	TGCAGCGGAGGGGGGCAGCTTGGCTACACCTTC
TRBV20-1	few	.	TRBJ1-1	CSARTGATEAFF	TGCAGTGCTAGGACGGGGGCTACTGAAGCTTTCTTT
TRBV20-1	.	.	TRBJ1-5	CSAKLGWDQPQHF	TGCAGTGCTAAGTTGGGGTGGGACCAGCCCCAGCATTTT
TRBV6-6	.	.	TRBJ2-7	CASRDVPSYEQYF	TGTGCCAGCAGAGACGTCCCTTCCTACGAGCAGTACTTC
TRBV7-3	.	.	TRBJ2-6	CASSLSSGGHGANVLTF	TGTGCCAGCAGCTTATCCTCTGGGGGACACGGGGCCAACGTCCTGACTTTC
TRBV20-1	.	.	TRBJ2-1	CSARDPERTPYNEQFF	TGCAGTGCTAGAGATCCCGAGCGGACACCCTACAATGAGCAGTTCTTC
TRBV10-3	.	TRBD2	TRBJ2-1	CAISGASGGSNEQFF	TGTGCCATCAGTGGAGCTAGCGGGGGGAGCAATGAGCAGTTCTTC
TRBV19	.	.	TRBJ1-2	CASSIDSSYGYTF	TGTGCCAGTAGTATTGACAGCTCGTATGGCTACACCTTC
TRBV25-1	.	.	TRBJ1-6	CASSEESSYNSPLHF	TGTGCCAGCAGTGAAGAGAGCTCCTATAATTCACCCCTCCACTTT
TRBV7-2	few	.	TRBJ2-5	CASSLGPQRETQYF	TGTGCCAGCAGCTTGGGACCTCAACGGGAGACCCAGTACTTC
TRBV10-3	.	TRBD1	TRBJ2-7	CAISGQGSYEQYF	TGTGCCATCAGTGGACAGGGGTCCTACGAGCAGTACTTC
TRBV7-2	.	TRBD2	TRBJ2-1	CASSLALAGGPIYNEQFF	TGTGCCAGCAGCTTAGCGCTGGCGGGGGGGCCCATTTACAATGAGCAGTTCTTC
TRBV7-8	once	TRBD2	TRBJ2-2	CASSQTTSGGAYGGELFF	TGTGCCAGCAGCCAGACGACTAGCGGGGGGGCCTACGGCGGGGAGCTGTTTTTT
TRBV2	.	.	TRBJ2-7	CASSRDVSYEQYF	TGTGCCAGCAGCCGGGACGTCTCCTACGAGCAGTACTTC
TRBV2	.	.	TRBJ2-3	CASRGKGSEDTQYF	TGTGCCAGCAGGGGGAAGGGGTCCGAAGATACGCAGTATTTT
TRBV19	.	.	TRBJ1-6	CASRVLNSPLHF	TGTGCCAGCAGAGTCTTGAATTCACCCCTCCACTTT
TRBV10-3	.	TRBD2	TRBJ2-7	CAITRQGLAGGEQYF	TGTGCCATCACTCGACAGGGACTAGCGGGAGGCGAGCAGTACTTC
TRBV30	many	.	TRBJ1-2	CAWGGYTF	TGTGCCTGGGGGGGCTACACCTTC
TRBV28	few	TRBD1	TRBJ1-4	CASSLLVRGPRGEKLFF	TGTGCCAGCAGTTTATTGGTCAGGGGGCCCAGGGGTGAAAAACTGTTTTTT
TRBV11-3	.	TRBD2	TRBJ2-3	CASSPTSGESTDTQYF	TGTGCCAGCAGCCCCACCAGCGGGGAAAGCACAGATACGCAGTATTTT
TRBV2	.	.	TRBJ1-5	CASTLGNWGGLNQPQHF	TGTGCCAGCACCCTAGGGAACTGGGGAGGGCTCAATCAGCCCCAGCATTTT
TRBV29-1	.	.	TRBJ1-1	CSVGTYTEAFF	TGCAGCGTTGGGACGTACACTGAAGCTTTCTTT
TRBV7-9	once	.	TRBJ1-2	CASSLSAGRGYTF	TGTGCCAGCAGCTTATCGGCAGGACGTGGCTACACCTTC
TRBV9	.	.	TRBJ1-1	CASSAGPMNTEAFF	TGTGCCAGCAGCGCAGGACCGATGAACACTGAAGCTTTCTTT
TRBV2	.	.	TRBJ1-4	CASKVRLGVENEKLFF	TGTGCCAGCAAGGTGCGGTTAGGGGTCGAAAATGAAAAACTGTTTTTT
TRBV5-6	.	TRBD1	TRBJ1-1	CASNTGTGGDTEAFF	TGTGCCAGCAACACTGGGACAGGGGGGGACACTGAAGCTTTCTTT
TRBV24-1	.	TRBD1	TRBJ2-7	CATSDSRQGGKTYEQYF	TGTGCCACCAGTGACTCACGACAGGGTGGAAAGACCTACGAGCAGTACTTC
TRBV24-1	few	TRBD1	TRBJ1-2	CATSGLTGPNYGYTF	TGTGCCACCAGTGGTTTGACAGGGCCTAACTATGGCTACACCTTC
TRBV20-1	.	TRBD1	TRBJ1-2	CSATRTGTNYGYTF	TGCAGTGCTACAAGGACAGGGACTAACTATGGCTACACCTTC
TRBV5-1	.	TRBD2	TRBJ2-4	CASSAGDGIDIQYF	TGCGCCAGCAGCGCGGGGGATGGGATAGACATTCAGTACTTC